This T cell receptor (beta chain) was documented in a study of blood T cell dynamics during melanoma immunotherapy. Study summary: Metastatic melanoma patients received first-line pembrolizumab or nivolumab plus ipilimumab. Points from the study as a whole: Immune-effector CD8+ cells best matched cell-free DNA CDR3 sequences and were most clonal.

Comment on this clone: Its antigen is unidentified.

Data came from immunoSEQ multiplex PCR; TCRdb stores just in-frame clones and leaves some out. The data hold around 13,000 clones, with under 95% observed a single time. Time point of the sample: pre-treatment baseline. Blood was drawn before treatment and at week 3 after checkpoint blockade. Trimming took off 6 bases at V and 3 bases at J, with 17 bases between the two ends. This CDR3 contains 15 residues. Looked up from germline, CDR1 is WNHNN and CDR2 is SYGVQD (reference sequence). The receptor's source is a human donor with melanoma. Sequences were derived from effector memory CD8+ T cells from blood, sampled from a patient treated with checkpoint blockade. The rearrangement uses TRBV10-1 and TRBJ1-1; weak D call: TRBD1 (6 bases). This CDR3 is CASSNGGGADTEAFF. CDR3 coding DNA: TGCGCCAGCAGCAATGGGGGGGGCGCCGACACTGAAGCTTTCTTT.